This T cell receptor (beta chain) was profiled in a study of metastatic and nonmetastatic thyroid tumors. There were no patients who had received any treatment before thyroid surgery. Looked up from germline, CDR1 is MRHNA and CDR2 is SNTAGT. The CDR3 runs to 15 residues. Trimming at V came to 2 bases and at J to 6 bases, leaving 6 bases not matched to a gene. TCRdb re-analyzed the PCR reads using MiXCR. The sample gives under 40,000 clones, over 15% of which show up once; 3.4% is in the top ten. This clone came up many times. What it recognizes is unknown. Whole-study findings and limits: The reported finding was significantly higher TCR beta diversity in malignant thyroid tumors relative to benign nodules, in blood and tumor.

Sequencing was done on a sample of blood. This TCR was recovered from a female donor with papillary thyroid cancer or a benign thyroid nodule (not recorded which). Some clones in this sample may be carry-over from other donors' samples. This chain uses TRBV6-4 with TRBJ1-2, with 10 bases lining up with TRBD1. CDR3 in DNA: TGTGCCAGCAGTGACCGTCCCGGGACAGGGGATGGCTACACCTTC. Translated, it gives CASSDRPGTGDGYTF.